Here is one TCR beta chain with its context. Method: immunoSEQ multiplex PCR; TCRdb's copy keeps in-frame clones and lacks some. The sample carries fewer than 110,000 clones, around 88% recorded once. The sample is drawn from a study of blood T cell repertoires in COVID-19. The CDR3 covers 15 residues. V was cut by 0 bases and J by 0 bases, with 8 bases left in between. Germline values: CDR1 LGHDT, CDR2 YNNKEL (reference sequence). Sequencing was done on a sample of peripheral blood. This sequence joins TRBV3-1 (or the pseudogene TRBV3-2) and TRBJ1-1; D is unclear. The clonotype originates from a human donor in a cohort sampled during active COVID-19. CDR3 DNA: TGTGCCAGCAGCCAAGATCCTCGGGTGAACACTGAAGCTTTCTTT. As protein: CASSQDPRVNTEAFF.